These T cell receptor beta chains were read from a single sample in a study of T-cell memory formation after mild COVID-19. Each CDR3 protein gets one entry after TCRdb re-called the 5' RACE reads with MiXCR. The sample has about 350,000 distinct CDR3 sequences, 12% to 15% seen once. The sequencing input was PBMCs or a T cell subset sorted from them (not recorded which). Source of these receptors: a man younger than 35 who had mild COVID-19 (a few samples of this study predate the infection). Cell type and time point are not known. Each CDR3 is given with its conserved first and last residue. The order of the fields is CDR3 DNA, CDR3 protein, clone size, D gene, J gene, V gene. The D gene is left open where the match is weak. The size entry is marked missing in some rows and otherwise reads once, few, many or a size class.

TGTGCCATCAGTGACACCGGGAAAACTGGAAACACCATATATTTT	CAISDTGKTGNTIYF	many	NA	TRBJ1-3	TRBV10-3
TGTGCCAGCAGTTACAGCAGAGCCTACGAGCAGTACTTC	CASSYSRAYEQYF	many	NA	TRBJ2-7	TRBV6-2/TRBV6-3
TGCAGTGCTAAGATCCACCCCCAAGAGACCCAGTACTTC	CSAKIHPQETQYF	few	NA	TRBJ2-5	TRBV20-1
TGTGCCAGCAGCGGGCGAACTAACACCGGGGAGCTGTTTTTT	CASSGRTNTGELFF	NA	NA	TRBJ2-2	TRBV3-1
TGTGCCAGCAGTATAGCGGCAATCTACAATGAGCAGTTCTTC	CASSIAAIYNEQFF	NA	NA	TRBJ2-1	TRBV6-6
TGTGCCAGCAGCCCCGGTATCCGGAGCCACCAAGAGACCCAGTACTTC	CASSPGIRSHQETQYF	NA	NA	TRBJ2-5	TRBV4-2
TGCAGTGCCGCCTCTAATAGCGGGGTTGGAACAGATACGCAGTATTTT	CSAASNSGVGTDTQYF	NA	TRBD2	TRBJ2-3	TRBV20-1
TGTGCCAGCAGCGCGGACCCTTCAGGCCAGCCCCAGCATTTT	CASSADPSGQPQHF	few	NA	TRBJ1-5	TRBV7-6
TGTGCCAGCAGTCTCAGCGGGGTGATGAAAGAGACCCAGTACTTC	CASSLSGVMKETQYF	NA	TRBD2	TRBJ2-5	TRBV27
TGTGCCAGCTCCCCGGGGCGGGGGCCTTACAATGAGCAGTTCTTC	CASSPGRGPYNEQFF	NA	NA	TRBJ2-1	TRBV2
TGTGCCAGCAGCTTAGTGGGACCCGGGACCCAAGCTTTCTTT	CASSLVGPGTQAFF	few	NA	TRBJ1-1	TRBV7-8
TGTGCCAGCAACGACGGGGGGCTGAACACCGGGGAGCTGTTTTTT	CASNDGGLNTGELFF	NA	NA	TRBJ2-2	TRBV6-2/TRBV6-3
TGTGCCAGCAGCTCCCCTCGACGGTTTCCGGGTGAGCAGTTCTTC	CASSSPRRFPGEQFF	few	NA	TRBJ2-1	TRBV7-9
TGTGCTAGTGGCCGCCAGTACTTC	CASGRQYF	NA	NA	TRBJ2-5	TRBV12-5
TGTGCCAGCAGCTCAGGGTCGGGTCAGCCCCAGCATTTT	CASSSGSGQPQHF	few	NA	TRBJ1-5	TRBV2
TGCGCCAGCAGCCAAGCCATACACCAAGAGACCCAGTACTTC	CASSQAIHQETQYF	few	NA	TRBJ2-5	TRBV4-1
TGTGCCAGCCTCGGGGAGCGGGGTGGAAATGAGCAGTTCTTC	CASLGERGGNEQFF	NA	TRBD2	TRBJ2-1	TRBV6-1
TGTGCCAGCAGCGTAGCCTCAGGCCCTGAGACCCAGTACTTC	CASSVASGPETQYF	NA	NA	TRBJ2-5	TRBV9